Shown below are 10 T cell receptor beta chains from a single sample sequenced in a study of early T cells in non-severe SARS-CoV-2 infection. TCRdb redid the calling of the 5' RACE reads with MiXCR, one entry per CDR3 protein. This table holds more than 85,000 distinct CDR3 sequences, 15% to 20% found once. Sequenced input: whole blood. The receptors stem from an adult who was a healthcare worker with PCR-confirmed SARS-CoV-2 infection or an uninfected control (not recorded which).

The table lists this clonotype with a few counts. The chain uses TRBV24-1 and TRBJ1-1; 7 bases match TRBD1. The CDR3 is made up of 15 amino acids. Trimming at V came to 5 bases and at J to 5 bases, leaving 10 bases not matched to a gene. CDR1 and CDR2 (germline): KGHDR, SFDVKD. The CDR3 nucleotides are TGTGCCACCAGTGTACGAGACAGGGCCTCGACTGAAGCTTTCTTT. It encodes CATSVRDRASTEAFF.

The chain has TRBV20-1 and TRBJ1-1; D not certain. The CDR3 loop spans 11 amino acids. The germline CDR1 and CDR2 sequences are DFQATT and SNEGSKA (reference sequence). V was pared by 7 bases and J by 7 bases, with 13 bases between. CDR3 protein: CSGGNRIEAFF. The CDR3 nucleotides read TGCAGTGGAGGAAACAGAATTGAAGCTTTCTTT.

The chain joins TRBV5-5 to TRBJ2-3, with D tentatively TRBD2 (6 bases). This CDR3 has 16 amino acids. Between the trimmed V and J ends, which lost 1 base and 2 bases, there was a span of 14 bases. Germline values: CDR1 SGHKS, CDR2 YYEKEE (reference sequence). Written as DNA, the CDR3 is TGTGCCAGCAGCTTGTCTGGAGGGGCCGACACAGATACGCAGTATTTT. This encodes CASSLSGGADTDTQYF. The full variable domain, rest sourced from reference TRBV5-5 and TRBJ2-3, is DAGVTQSPTHLIKTRGQQVTLRCSPISGHKSVSWYQQVLGQGPQFIFQYYEKEERGRGNFPDRFSARQFPNYSSELNVNALLLGDSALYLCASSLSGGADTDTQYFGPGTRLTVL.

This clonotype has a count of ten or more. The CDR3 sequence: CAWSVAGGTGELFF. The CDR3 coding sequence is TGTGCCTGGAGTGTAGCAGGGGGCACCGGGGAGCTGTTTTTT. The V call is TRBV30, the J call TRBJ2-2; 7 bases agree with TRBD1. The CDR3 has 14 residues. With 0 bases clipped from V and 4 bases from J, the junction kept 2 bases outside the gene matches. CDR1 and CDR2 (germline): GTSNPN, SVGIG (reference sequence).

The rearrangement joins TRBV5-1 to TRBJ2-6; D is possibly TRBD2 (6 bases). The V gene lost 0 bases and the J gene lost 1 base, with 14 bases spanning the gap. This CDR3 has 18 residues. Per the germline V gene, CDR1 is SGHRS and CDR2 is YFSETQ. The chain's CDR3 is CASSLGGTGASGANVLTF. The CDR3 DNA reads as TGCGCCAGCAGCTTGGGAGGAACGGGAGCTTCTGGGGCCAACGTCCTGACTTTC.

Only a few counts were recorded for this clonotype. The DNA of the CDR3 is TGTGCCAGCGTTGAAAATCAGGGGTGGCACAATGAGCAGTTCTTC. This encodes CASVENQGWHNEQFF. J is TRBJ2-1 and V is TRBV7-9, with D possibly being TRBD1 (6 bases). The V gene lost 8 bases and the J gene lost 5 bases, with 19 bases spanning the gap. The CDR3 has 15 residues. In germline, CDR1 is SEHNR, CDR2 FQNEAQ (reference sequence).

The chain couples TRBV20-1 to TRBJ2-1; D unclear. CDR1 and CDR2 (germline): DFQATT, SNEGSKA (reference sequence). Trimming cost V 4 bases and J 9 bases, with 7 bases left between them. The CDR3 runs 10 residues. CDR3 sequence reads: CSATKSEQFF. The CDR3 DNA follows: TGCAGTGCTACTAAGAGTGAGCAGTTCTTC.

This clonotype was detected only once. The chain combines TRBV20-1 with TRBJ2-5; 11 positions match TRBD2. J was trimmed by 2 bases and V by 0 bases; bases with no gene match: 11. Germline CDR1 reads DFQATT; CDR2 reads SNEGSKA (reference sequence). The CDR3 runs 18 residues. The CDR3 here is CSAREPLAGGRGQETQYF. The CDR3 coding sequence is TGCAGTGCTAGAGAACCGCTAGCGGGAGGCCGGGGGCAAGAGACCCAGTACTTC.

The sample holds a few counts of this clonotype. This CDR3 reads CASAPGTSTDTQYF. DNA of the CDR3: TGCGCCAGCGCCCCAGGGACTAGCACAGATACGCAGTATTTT. The V call is TRBV5-1, the J call TRBJ2-3; D possibly corresponds to TRBD2 (6 bases). V gave up 7 bases and J gave up 0 bases, with 12 bases separating them. This CDR3 has 14 amino acids. The germline CDR1 and CDR2 sequences are SGHRS and YFSETQ.

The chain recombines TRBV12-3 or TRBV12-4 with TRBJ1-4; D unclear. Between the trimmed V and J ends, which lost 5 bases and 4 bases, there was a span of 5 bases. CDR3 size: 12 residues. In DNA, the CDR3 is TGTGCCAGCAGTCCTTATAATGAAAAACTGTTTTTT. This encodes CASSPYNEKLFF.